The source of this TCR beta chain is a study of cytotoxic CD8 clonotypes in ibrutinib-treated CLL. On the study more broadly: Responses comprised around 24 partial and 2 complete; at median around 70 months, roughly 15 remained remitted and some twelve progressed.

Roughly 1.8 micrograms of genomic DNA came from cryopreserved PBMCs for TCR beta libraries. On this clone: Its antigen remains unknown.

Clones were read by immunoSEQ multiplex PCR, and TCRdb kept only the in-frame ones, dropping some. This table holds over 120,000 clones, approximately 81% found once. Germline V gives CDR1 SGHNT, CDR2 YENEEA. The CDR3 loop spans 15 amino acids. Trimming stripped 1 base from V and 4 bases from J, with 11 bases between. Study results and limitations: Sustained-remission patients were sampled at different times than progressing patients were.

Sequencing was performed on PBMCs, taken after 12 months of ibrutinib treatment. V is TRBV11-3 and J is TRBJ2-1, with D hard to call. The sequence came from a human donor with chronic lymphocytic leukemia. CDR3 sequence reads: CASSLAASSYNEQFF. The CDR3 bases are TGTGCCAGCAGCTTAGCTGCCAGTAGTTACAATGAGCAGTTCTTC.